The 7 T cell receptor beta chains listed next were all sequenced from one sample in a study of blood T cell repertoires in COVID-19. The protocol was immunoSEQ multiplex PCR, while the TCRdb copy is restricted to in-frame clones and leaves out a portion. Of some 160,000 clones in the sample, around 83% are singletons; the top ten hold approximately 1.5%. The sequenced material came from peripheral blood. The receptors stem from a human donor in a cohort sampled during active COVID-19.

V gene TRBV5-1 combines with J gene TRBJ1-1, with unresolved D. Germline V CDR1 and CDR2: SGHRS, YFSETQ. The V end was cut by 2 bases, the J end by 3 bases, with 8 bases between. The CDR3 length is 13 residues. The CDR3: CASSFTPDTEAFF. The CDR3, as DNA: TGCGCCAGCAGCTTTACACCCGACACTGAAGCTTTCTTT.

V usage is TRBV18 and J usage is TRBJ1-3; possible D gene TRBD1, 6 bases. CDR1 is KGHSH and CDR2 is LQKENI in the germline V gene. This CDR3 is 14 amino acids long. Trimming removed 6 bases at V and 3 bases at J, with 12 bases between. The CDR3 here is CASSTTGLGNTIYF. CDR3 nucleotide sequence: TGTGCCAGCTCTACCACAGGGCTTGGAAACACCATATATTTT.

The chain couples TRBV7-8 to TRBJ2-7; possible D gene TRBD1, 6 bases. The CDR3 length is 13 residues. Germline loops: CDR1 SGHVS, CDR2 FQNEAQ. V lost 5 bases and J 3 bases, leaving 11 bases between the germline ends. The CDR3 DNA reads TGTGCCAGCAGCATAGGACAGTACTACGAGCAGTACTTC. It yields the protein CASSIGQYYEQYF.

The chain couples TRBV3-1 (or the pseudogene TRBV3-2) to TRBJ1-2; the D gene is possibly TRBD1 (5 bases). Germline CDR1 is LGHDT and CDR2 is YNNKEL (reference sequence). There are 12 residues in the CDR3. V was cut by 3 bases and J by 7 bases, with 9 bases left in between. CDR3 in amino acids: CASSQTGAGYTF. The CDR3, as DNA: TGTGCCAGCAGCCAGACTGGGGCTGGCTACACCTTC.

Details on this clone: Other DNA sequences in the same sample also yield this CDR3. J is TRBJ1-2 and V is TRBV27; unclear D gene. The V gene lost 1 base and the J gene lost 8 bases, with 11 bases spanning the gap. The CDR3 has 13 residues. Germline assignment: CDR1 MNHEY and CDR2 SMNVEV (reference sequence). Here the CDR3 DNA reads TGTGCCAGCAGTTTATTGGGAGGAGAAGGCTACACCTTC. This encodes CASSLLGGEGYTF.

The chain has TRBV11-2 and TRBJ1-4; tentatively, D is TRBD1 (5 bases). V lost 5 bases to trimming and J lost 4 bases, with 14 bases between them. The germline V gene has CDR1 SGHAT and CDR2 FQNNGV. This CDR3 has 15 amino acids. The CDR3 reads CASSKKGPVNEKLFF. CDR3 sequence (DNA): TGTGCCAGCAGCAAAAAGGGGCCAGTTAATGAAAAACTGTTTTTT.

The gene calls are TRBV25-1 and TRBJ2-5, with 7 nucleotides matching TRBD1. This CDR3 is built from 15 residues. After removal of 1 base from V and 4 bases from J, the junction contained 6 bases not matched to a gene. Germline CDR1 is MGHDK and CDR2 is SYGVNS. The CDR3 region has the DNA TGTGCCAGCAGTGAATCTGACAGGGTGGGAGAGACCCAGTACTTC. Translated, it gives CASSESDRVGETQYF.